The 21 T cell receptor beta chains reported below all come from one sample, sequenced in a study of shared clonotypes between healthy human individuals. Sequencing was performed with immunoSEQ multiplex PCR; in TCRdb, only in-frame clones are kept and a portion is missing. Of some 2,000,000 clones in the sample, approximately 96% were seen once. Sequencing used naive CD4+ T cells sorted from blood. Subset meaning: CD45RA+ positively selected. These receptors all come from a man aged 18 to 29 in good health.

The chain's CDR3 is CASSHGQGENSPLHF. DNA for the CDR3: TGCGCCAGCAGCCACGGACAGGGAGAAAATTCACCCCTCCACTTT. The chain is built from TRBV10-1 and TRBJ1-6; 8 bases are a match to TRBD1. The CDR3 has 15 residues. Trimming at V came to 6 bases and at J to 7 bases, leaving 8 bases not matched to a gene. The V gene's germline CDR1 is WNHNN and CDR2 SYGVQD (reference sequence).

CDR3 amino acids: CASSPQTGGDQPQHF. The CDR3 DNA reads as TGTGCCAGCAGCCCCCAGACAGGAGGAGACCAGCCCCAGCATTTT. The V and J genes are TRBV7-2 and TRBJ1-5; maybe TRBD1 (6 bases). The CDR3 is 15 residues long. Trimming pared 5 bases from V and 7 bases from J, leaving 18 bases between. Germline V gene sequence: CDR1 SGHTA, CDR2 FQGNSA.

This chain uses TRBV4-1 with TRBJ2-7; no definite D call. V was pared by 4 bases and J by 2 bases, with 12 bases between. The CDR3 spans 14 residues. Germline lookup yields CDR1 MGHRA and CDR2 YSYEKL. The chain's CDR3 is CASSPRILAYEQYF. CDR3 sequence (DNA): TGCGCCAGCAGCCCTCGAATCCTGGCCTACGAGCAGTACTTC.

The rearrangement links TRBV6-1 to TRBJ2-7, with 7 bases that match TRBD1. V lost 7 bases, J lost 3 bases, and 9 bases stayed unmatched. This CDR3 region has 14 residues. Germline assignment: CDR1 MNHNS and CDR2 SASEGT. CDR3 DNA sequence: TGTGCCAGCACACCGACAGGGAACGTCTACGAGCAGTACTTC. This codes for CASTPTGNVYEQYF.

This chain connects TRBV6-6 to TRBJ2-7, with D possibly being TRBD1 (5 bases). The V gene lost 11 bases and the J gene lost 3 bases, with 14 bases spanning the gap. From germline, CDR1 is MNHNY and CDR2 SVGAGI (reference sequence). The CDR3 is 12 residues long. The CDR3 is CAAQGFFYEQYF. Written as DNA, the CDR3 is TGTGCCGCTCAGGGTTTTTTCTACGAGCAGTACTTC.

The genes are TRBV4-1 and TRBJ1-2; D is undetermined. CDR1 and CDR2 (germline): MGHRA, YSYEKL. The CDR3 covers 14 residues. Trimming took off 0 bases at V and 4 bases at J, with 9 bases between the two ends. In nucleotides, the CDR3 is TGCGCCAGCAGCCAAGATTTAGGGATCTATGGCTACACCTTC. It yields the protein CASSQDLGIYGYTF.

The J gene is TRBJ2-7, the V gene TRBV5-1; 9 bases agree with TRBD1. Trimming at V came to 4 bases and at J to 2 bases, leaving 4 bases not matched to a gene. The germline V gene has CDR1 SGHRS and CDR2 YFSETQ. This CDR3 is built from 14 residues. CDR3 bases: TGCGCCAGCAGCACCCGGGACAGGGCCTACGAGCAGTACTTC. This encodes CASSTRDRAYEQYF. Combining the CDR3 with reference TRBV5-1 and TRBJ2-7 gives the whole variable domain KAGVTQTPRYLIKTRGQQVTLSCSPISGHRSVSWYQQTPGQGLQFLFEYFSETQRNKGNFPGRFSGRQFSNSRSEMNVSTLELGDSALYLCASSTRDRAYEQYFGPGTRLTVT.

This chain uses TRBV2 with TRBJ1-5; TRBD1 might be the D (5 bases). V lost 1 base and J 6 bases, leaving 13 bases between the germline ends. This CDR3 region has 15 residues. Germline V CDR1 and CDR2: SNHLY, FYNNEI. The CDR3 sequence is CASSEEMGTSQPQHF. The CDR3 DNA sequence: TGTGCCAGCAGTGAAGAGATGGGGACGAGTCAGCCCCAGCATTTT.

The genes are TRBV5-1 and TRBJ2-1, with D possibly called TRBD1 or TRBD2 (5 bases each). The germline gives CDR1 SGHRS, CDR2 YFSETQ. V gave up 3 bases and J gave up 9 bases, with 7 bases separating them. The CDR3 loop spans 11 amino acids. The CDR3 region has the DNA TGCGCCAGCAGCTCCGGGACTGAGCAGTTCTTC. The encoded protein is CASSSGTEQFF.

The CDR3 loop is CASTRDSSSYEQYF. Here the CDR3 DNA reads TGTGCCAGCACTAGGGACTCGAGCTCCTACGAGCAGTACTTC. The chain is built from TRBV2 and TRBJ2-7; D possibly corresponds to TRBD2 (6 bases). The V gene lost 7 bases and the J gene lost 0 bases, with 13 bases spanning the gap. CDR3 length: 14 residues. Germline CDR1 reads SNHLY; CDR2 reads FYNNEI.

This clone was seen a single time. The rearrangement uses TRBV28 and TRBJ1-5; no firm D call. CDR1 MDHEN and CDR2 SYDVKM come from the germline V gene. The CDR3 is 13 residues long. V was shortened by 9 bases and J by 1 base, with 10 bases between the two germline ends. The CDR3 nucleotides are TGTGCCAGTATGGGGAGAAGCAATCAGCCCCAGCATTTT. It codes for CASMGRSNQPQHF.

V and J are TRBV7-2 and TRBJ1-2, with unresolved D. V lost 4 bases, J lost 10 bases, and 16 bases lay in between. The CDR3 runs 13 residues. Per the germline V gene, CDR1 is SGHTA and CDR2 is FQGNSA. The CDR3 sequence is CASSSRTLGDYTF. Written as DNA, the CDR3 is TGTGCCAGCAGCTCCAGGACCTTGGGAGACTACACCTTC.

CDR3: CASSRDRGSHEQYF. For the CDR3, the DNA is TGTGCCAGCAGCCGGGACAGGGGATCCCACGAGCAGTACTTC. The rearrangement joins TRBV27 to TRBJ2-7, with 10 bases lining up with TRBD1. The CDR3 runs 14 residues. V lost 6 bases and J lost 5; bases outside the gene matches: 7. Germline values: CDR1 MNHEY, CDR2 SMNVEV (reference sequence).

The chain joins TRBV5-4 to TRBJ2-7; possibly TRBD1 for D (6 bases). Germline V gene data show CDR1 as SGHNT and CDR2 as YYREEE (reference sequence). This CDR3 contains 15 residues. Trimming removed 4 bases at V and 0 bases at J, with 14 bases between. The CDR3 loop reads CASSVQGPYSYEQYF. The CDR3 DNA is TGTGCCAGCAGCGTACAGGGCCCTTACTCCTACGAGCAGTACTTC.

The chain employs TRBV7-2 and TRBJ2-1; D is uncertain. CDR1 SGHTA and CDR2 FQGNSA come from the germline V gene. The CDR3 runs to 12 residues. Between the trimmed V and J ends, which lost 5 bases and 10 bases, there was a span of 12 bases. CDR3 coding DNA: TGTGCCAGCAGCCCCTTCGCCCGGGAGCAGTTCTTC. This translates into CASSPFAREQFF.

This sequence joins TRBV7-2 and TRBJ1-3; TRBD1 matches at 8 bases. CDR3 size: 15 residues. Per germline, CDR1 SGHTA and CDR2 FQGNSA. V was clipped by 5 bases and J by 2 bases; unmatched bases: 5. The DNA for the CDR3 is TGTGCCAGCAGCCCGAGGACAGGGCCTGGAAACACCATATATTTT. Its translation: CASSPRTGPGNTIYF.

CDR3 in amino acids: CASSSLGTGNTIYF. In nucleotides, the CDR3 is TGTGCCAGCAGCTCTCTGGGGACCGGAAACACCATATATTTT. J is TRBJ1-3 and V is TRBV5-4, with D maybe TRBD1 (5 bases). Germline values: CDR1 SGHNT, CDR2 YYREEE (reference sequence). The CDR3 is 14 amino acids. The V and J ends lost 3 bases and 4 bases respectively, with 11 bases between them.

The chain couples TRBV5-1 to TRBJ1-4; 7 bases fit TRBD1. The V and J ends lost 4 bases and 15 bases, in that order; junction bases with no gene match: 18. This CDR3 comprises 15 residues. The V gene's germline CDR1 is SGHRS and CDR2 YFSETQ. The CDR3 DNA reads as TGCGCCAGCAGCGAGGGACAGACCATAATGAAAAGCTTGTTTTTT. It translates to CASSEGQTIMKSLFF.

The gene calls are TRBV6-5 and TRBJ2-7, with a weak D call TRBD2 (6 bases). Trimming pared 5 bases from V and 7 bases from J, leaving 15 bases between. The CDR3 has 13 residues. Germline loops: CDR1 MNHEY, CDR2 SVGAGI. CDR3 amino acids: CASSLSKGGEQYF. The CDR3 coding sequence is TGTGCCAGCAGTCTTTCAAAGGGAGGAGAGCAGTACTTC.

This clone has just one count. The CDR3 here is CASTTGATEAFF. CDR3 DNA sequence: TGTGCCAGCACAACAGGGGCCACTGAAGCTTTCTTT. The chain employs TRBV28 and TRBJ1-1; 7 nucleotides line up with TRBD1. The CDR3 has 12 residues. The junction had 3 bases not matched to a gene; V was cut back by 7 bases and J by 4 bases. Germline values: CDR1 MDHEN, CDR2 SYDVKM. Together with reference TRBV28 and TRBJ1-1, the CDR3 gives the full variable domain: DVKVTQSSRYLVKRTGEKVFLECVQDMDHENMFWYRQDPGLGLRLIYFSYDVKMKEKGDIPEGYSVSREKKERFSLILESASTNQTSMYLCASTTGATEAFFGQGTRLTVV.

CDR3 residues: CASSPRQGTTSGNTIYF. The CDR3, as DNA: TGTGCCAGCAGCCCTCGACAGGGTACGACCTCTGGAAACACCATATATTTT. The V call is TRBV9, the J call TRBJ1-3, with 7 bases identical to TRBD1. The length of the CDR3 is 17 residues. V lost 4 bases and J lost 0; bases outside the gene matches: 10. Germline V gives CDR1 SGDLS, CDR2 YYNGEE.